The T cell receptor beta chain described here comes from a study of early T cells in non-severe SARS-CoV-2 infection. On the study more broadly: Unsorted whole blood bulk RNA was sequenced, with unpaired chains.

In germline, CDR1 is SEHNR, CDR2 FQNEAQ (reference sequence). The CDR3 covers 16 residues. V lost 3 bases to trimming and J lost 4 bases; unmatched junction nucleotides: 5. Unique molecular identifiers were affixed to single, distinct cDNA molecules. In TCRdb, the 5' RACE reads were re-called with MiXCR into one record per CDR3 protein. Of tens of thousands of distinct CDR3 sequences listed, 5% to 7% were seen once; the top ten hold 6.5% to 9%. This clonotype was seen a handful of times. Its antigen is not identified. Study findings and constraints: The matching step, a VDJdb search, favored anti-spike CD8 responses and missed private and CD4 specificities.

The chain uses TRBV7-9 and TRBJ2-5; TRBD2 agrees at 13 bases. The material sequenced was whole blood. The receptor was derived from an adult who was a healthcare worker with PCR-confirmed SARS-CoV-2 infection or an uninfected control (not recorded which). The CDR3 sequence: CASSFRLAGGGETQYF. In nucleotides, the CDR3 is TGTGCCAGCAGCTTCAGACTAGCGGGAGGAGGAGAGACCCAGTACTTC.